This T cell receptor beta chain derives from a study of blood T cell repertoires in COVID-19. Study-wide background: Specimens from acute and convalescent COVID-19 originated in the United States, Italy and Spain. Sources were T cells, B-cell-depleted T cells, or PBMCs; the material itself was cDNA or gDNA.

In the study's own analysis: Estimation of nucleated cell counts relied on the amplification of reference gene primers. The data were produced by immunoSEQ multiplex PCR, yet TCRdb's version contains in-frame clones alone and is incomplete. V and J calls and clone size are those listed in that table; D and trimming were worked out from the DNA. The profile shows around 250,000 clones, approximately 80% of them singletons. CDR3 size: 15 residues. Trimming left V 2 bases short and J 4 bases short, with 14 bases between. Germline V gene lookup returns CDR1 MNHEY and CDR2 SMNVEV (reference sequence). The origin of this receptor is a man in his thirties or forties who had recovered from COVID-19. The sample comprised peripheral blood. The genes are TRBV27 and TRBJ1-2; D possibly corresponds to TRBD1 (6 bases). CDR3 residues: CASSLKWGRGYGYTF. CDR3 sequence (DNA): TGTGCCAGCAGTTTAAAGTGGGGCAGGGGCTATGGCTACACCTTC.